The 17 T cell receptor beta chains below all came from one sample that was sequenced in a study of molecular identifiers for immune sequencing clone quantification. One entry per CDR3 protein, called by TCRdb with MiXCR from the PCR reads. The sample contains under 100,000 distinct CDR3 sequences, around 27% of which appear only once. The sample consisted of naive CD8+ T cells from blood, with Jurkat cell RNA spiked in. The subset was: FACS-sorted CD8+CD4-CCR7+CD45RA+ naive T cells. The receptors were gathered from a human donor in good health. Some libraries in this study had Jurkat cell RNA spiked in.

There are a few counts of this clonotype. V and J are TRBV7-9 and TRBJ2-5, with 7 nucleotides matching TRBD2. With 5 bases clipped from V and 10 bases from J, the junction kept 16 bases outside the gene matches. From germline, CDR1 is SEHNR and CDR2 FQNEAQ (reference sequence). This CDR3 has 15 amino acids. CDR3 protein: CASSPGGVGSEVQYF. CDR3 nucleotides: TGTGCCAGCAGCCCTGGGGGGGTGGGGTCGGAAGTCCAGTACTTC.

Worth noting for this clonotype: A junction end diverges from the germline sequence, so it may reflect a read error. This sequence joins TRBV24-1 and TRBJ1-5, with unresolved D. The CDR3 runs to 16 residues. The germline CDR1 and CDR2 sequences are KGHDR and SFDVKD. The CDR3 DNA is TGTGCCACCAGTGATAAGGACGGCGGTGGCAATCAGCCCCAGCAGTTT. Translation gives CATSDKDGGGNQPQQF.

This clonotype was seen a few times. The chain carries TRBV20-1 and TRBJ2-3, with 11 bases matching TRBD2. The CDR3 is 14 residues long. Germline CDR1 is DFQATT and CDR2 is SNEGSKA (reference sequence). Losses at the gene ends were 3 bases for V and 6 bases for J; bases not matched to a gene: 5. The DNA of the CDR3 is TGCAGTGCTAGTGCTAGCGGGAGGTTGGATACGCAGTATTTT. As protein: CSASASGRLDTQYF.

This chain uses TRBV18 with TRBJ2-3; 8 bases fit TRBD1. This CDR3 is 16 amino acids long. The V segment lost 0 bases and the J segment 4 bases; nucleotides outside the gene matches: 6. The germline V gene encodes CDR1 KGHSH and CDR2 LQKENI. CDR3 sequence (DNA): TGTGCCAGCTCACCACCTGTGGCAGGGGGCTCAGATACGCAGTATTTT. Its protein product is CASSPPVAGGSDTQYF.

This clonotype has more than one count but fewer than ten. This chain connects TRBV9 to TRBJ2-2, with D maybe TRBD1 (7 bases). The V gene's germline CDR1 is SGDLS and CDR2 YYNGEE. CDR3 length: 17 amino acids. The V and J ends lost 0 bases and 2 bases respectively, with 14 bases between them. CDR3 in DNA: TGTGCCAGCAGCGTAGCGGTGCAGGGGGGTAACACCGGGGAGCTGTTTTTT. Translating it yields CASSVAVQGGNTGELFF.

This clonotype was seen many times. The V and J genes are TRBV13 and TRBJ2-3, with TRBD1 matching 8 bases. V lost 5 bases to trimming and J lost 1 base; unmatched junction nucleotides: 17. The CDR3 covers 19 residues. Germline assignment: CDR1 PRHDT and CDR2 FYEKMQ (reference sequence). For the CDR3, the DNA is TGTGCCAGCAGCACGGAGCCACAGACAGGGGAGCAAGGCACAGATACGCAGTATTTT. Its translation is CASSTEPQTGEQGTDTQYF.

This clonotype has only one observation. A much larger clone sits a single nucleotide away, making a read error possible. This chain links TRBV28 with TRBJ2-5, with D tentatively TRBD2 (6 bases). The CDR3 spans 17 residues. Germline V gives CDR1 MDHEN, CDR2 SYDVKM. The CDR3 region has the DNA TGTGTCAGCAGTTTCTCGGTCGGGGGAACCCTGCAAGAGACCCAGTACTTC. It is translated as CVSSFSVGGTLQETQYF.

This clonotype was detected many times. The chain joins TRBV28 to TRBJ2-3; D not resolved. CDR1 and CDR2 (germline): MDHEN, SYDVKM. Trimming removed 2 bases from V and 4 bases from J, with 10 bases in between. The CDR3 spans 14 residues. The CDR3 bases are TGTGCCAGCAGTTTACCTTCGACCTCAGATACGCAGTATTTT. This sequence encodes CASSLPSTSDTQYF.

In the case of this clonotype: This may come from a read error, since a much larger clone is one base off. The chain recombines TRBV2 with TRBJ2-1, with a weak D call TRBD2 (5 bases). The CDR3 consists of 12 residues. CDR1 and CDR2 from the germline V gene are SNHLY and FYNNEI. The CDR3, as DNA: TGTGCCGGCAGTCCACTAGTCGATGAGCAGTTCTTC. Translated: CAGSPLVDEQFF.

This clonotype showed up just a few times. This chain uses TRBV7-2 with TRBJ2-3; TRBD2 aligns across 12 bases. The ends lost 3 bases at V and 4 bases at J; junction bases unmatched: 8. The CDR3 extends over 17 amino acids. Per germline, CDR1 SGHTA and CDR2 FQGNSA. Here the CDR3 DNA reads TGTGCCAGCAGCTTCCATAGGACTAGCGGGGCTCCAGATACGCAGTATTTT. Translating gives CASSFHRTSGAPDTQYF. Drawing the rest from reference TRBV7-2 and TRBJ2-3, the complete variable domain is GAGVSQSPSNKVTEKGKDVELRCDPISGHTALYWYRQSLGQGLEFLIYFQGNSAPDKSGLPSDRFSAERTGGSVSTLTIQRTQQEDSAVYLCASSFHRTSGAPDTQYFGPGTRLTVL.

Turning to this clonotype: One junction end does not reproduce the germline sequence, and a read error may be involved. The chain combines TRBV19 with TRBJ1-1; D is uncertain. The germline V gene encodes CDR1 LNHDA and CDR2 SQIVND (reference sequence). This CDR3 is built from 18 residues. The CDR3 DNA reads as TGTGCCAGTAGTCTGGAGTCAGGTTTAGCAGGCCTGAACACTGGAGCTTTCTTT. It encodes CASSLESGLAGLNTGAFF. Supplemented by reference TRBV19 and TRBJ1-1, the full variable domain reads DGGITQSPKYLFRKEGQNVTLSCEQNLNHDAMYWYRQDPGQGLRLIYYSQIVNDFQKGDIAEGYSVSREKKESFPLTVTSAQKNPTAFYLCASSLESGLAGLNTGAFFGQGTRLTVV.

In this sample, this clonotype turned up once. A much larger clonotype is one base distant, so this may be a read error. Because it lacks the conserved phenylalanine or tryptophan at the end, this CDR3 is likely a read error. The chain carries TRBV27 and TRBJ1-6; TRBD1 matches 10 bases. CDR1 MNHEY and CDR2 SMNVEV come from the germline V gene (reference sequence). Germline trimming cut 4 bases from V and 7 bases from J; bases unmatched to any gene: 4. CDR3 length: 15 amino acids. In DNA, the CDR3 is TGTGCCAGCAGTTCGGGACAGGGGTTCAATTCACCCCTCCACCTT. It encodes CASSSGQGFNSPLHL.

The chain is built from TRBV7-2 and TRBJ2-2, with a possible D match to TRBD2 (5 bases). Germline values: CDR1 SGHTA, CDR2 FQGNSA. CDR3 size: 14 residues. V was trimmed by 3 bases and J by 4 bases, leaving 9 bases between them. CDR3 sequence reads: CASSFGVFTGELFF. The CDR3 nucleotides read TGTGCCAGCAGCTTCGGGGTGTTCACCGGGGAGCTGTTTTTT.

This clonotype was seen ten or more times. This chain joins TRBV7-6 and TRBJ2-7; no definite D call. Germline CDR1 is SGHVS and CDR2 is FNYEAQ. V lost 1 base to trimming and J lost 5 bases, with 12 bases between them. CDR3 size: 14 residues. In nucleotides, the CDR3 is TGTGCCAGCAGCTTAGATGTTCTCGGTCACGAGCAGTACTTC. Its protein product is CASSLDVLGHEQYF. The whole variable domain, filled in from reference TRBV7-6 and TRBJ2-7, reads GAGVSQSPRYKVTKRGQDVALRCDPISGHVSLYWYRQALGQGPEFLTYFNYEAQQDKSGLPNDRFSAERPEGSISTLTIQRTEQRDSAMYRCASSLDVLGHEQYFGPGTRLTVT.

This clonotype has more than one count but fewer than ten. J is TRBJ2-5 and V is TRBV15; no reliable D call. V was pared by 0 bases and J by 2 bases, with 10 bases between. CDR1 is LNHNV, CDR2 YYDKDF, per germline (reference sequence). This CDR3 contains 15 residues. CDR3 residues: CATSRDRAPQETQYF. The DNA for the CDR3 is TGTGCCACCAGCAGAGATCGGGCTCCACAAGAGACCCAGTACTTC.

This chain links TRBV20-1 with TRBJ2-1; no definite D call. V lost 3 bases to trimming and J lost 9 bases, with 12 bases between them. CDR1 is DFQATT and CDR2 is SNEGSKA in the germline V gene (reference sequence). This CDR3 is 12 amino acids long. The CDR3 region has the DNA TGCAGTGCTAGTGAGAGGTGGTCTGAGCAGTTCTTC. This encodes CSASERWSEQFF.

The gene calls are TRBV5-6 and TRBJ2-7; TRBD2 matches 12 bases. This CDR3 region has 17 residues. Germline assignment: CDR1 SGHDT and CDR2 YYEEEE. V shed 4 bases, J shed 2 bases, and the junction held 10 bases outside the gene matches. CDR3 nucleotides: TGTGCCAGCAGCGAAGGACTAGCGGGAACGTTCCCCTACGAGCAGTACTTC. Residues: CASSEGLAGTFPYEQYF. Combining the CDR3 with reference TRBV5-6 and TRBJ2-7 gives the whole variable domain DAGVTQSPTHLIKTRGQQVTLRCSPKSGHDTVSWYQQALGQGPQFIFQYYEEEERQRGNFPDRFSGHQFPNYSSELNVNALLLGDSALYLCASSEGLAGTFPYEQYFGPGTRLTVT.